In this sample, the clone carrying this T cell receptor (beta chain) turned up a few times. Its specificity is not known. The data are from a study of T cells in Graves' hyperthyroidism and ophthalmopathy. Study background: Peripheral blood collection took place at initial diagnosis, before any treatment.

The study's findings and limits: Using 13 V-J features, a model discriminated ophthalmopathy from stable hyperthyroidism. Blood also carried most thyroid clonotypes expanded above 0.001.

From germline, CDR1 is MNHNS and CDR2 SASEGT. This CDR3 region has 14 residues. Trimming pared 6 bases from V and 6 bases from J, leaving 18 bases between. Researchers amplified the TCR beta CDR3 regions from RNA transcripts. The HTBI primer set was used in a first-round RT-PCR of the TCR CDR3. TCRdb re-called the multiplex PCR reads with MiXCR, one entry per CDR3 protein. This table holds over 500,000 distinct CDR3 sequences, 15% to 20% found once. Lactation, pregnancy, other autoimmune disease or uncontrolled infection excluded patients. The chain carries TRBV6-1 and TRBJ2-7; D possibly uses TRBD1 or TRBD2 (7 bases each). Sequencing was performed on blood. The TCR was taken from a woman under 30 with Graves' ophthalmopathy. The CDR3 DNA reads TGTGCCAGCAGCGACCTACAGGGGAGGGCCGAGCAGTACTTC. This encodes CASSDLQGRAEQYF.